This entry lists 5 T cell receptor beta chains sequenced from one sample in a study of Ad26.COV2.S vaccination and SARS-CoV-2 variants. TCRdb's copy holds only in-frame clones and misses some; the assay was immunoSEQ multiplex PCR. Of about 350,000 clones in the sample, roughly 90% were seen once. Treatment denoted: roughly 18 received Ad26.COV2.S at low or high dose, single or two shots; several received placebo; per-sample allocation not given. Sampling was performed 63 days after the first vaccine or placebo injection. Here the sequenced sample was peripheral blood, taken in a trial of Ad26.COV2.S vaccine versus placebo. The source is a person between 18 and 59 years old who received the Ad26.COV2.S COVID-19 vaccine or a placebo.

The chain uses TRBV5-6 and TRBJ1-1, with 8 positions matching TRBD1. Germline V lookup: CDR1 SGHDT, CDR2 YYEEEE. The CDR3 has 14 amino acids. After removal of 1 base from V and 3 bases from J, the junction contained 2 bases not matched to a gene. CDR3 DNA sequence: TGTGCCAGCAGCTTGACAGGGGGTGACACTGAAGCTTTCTTT. Protein sequence: CASSLTGGDTEAFF.

This sequence joins TRBV5-6 and TRBJ2-7; D gene ambiguous. V was cut by 1 base and J by 0 bases, with 8 bases left in between. The CDR3 is 14 residues long. Germline lookup yields CDR1 SGHDT and CDR2 YYEEEE. In nucleotides, the CDR3 is TGTGCCAGCAGCTTGAAGGGTCTCTCCTACGAGCAGTACTTC. It yields the protein CASSLKGLSYEQYF.

The V and J genes are TRBV6-5 and TRBJ2-7; D is unresolved. CDR1 and CDR2 (germline): MNHEY, SVGAGI. Trimming left V 7 bases short and J 6 bases short, with 16 bases between. The CDR3 spans 13 residues. CDR3 sequence: CASTLGSAGEQYF. As DNA, the CDR3 is TGTGCCAGCACACTGGGTTCCGCTGGCGAGCAGTACTTC.

This chain links TRBV18 with TRBJ2-3; D not resolved. V was clipped by 2 bases and J by 1 base, with 13 bases between them. The CDR3 runs 16 residues. Germline V gene data show CDR1 as KGHSH and CDR2 as LQKENI. DNA of the CDR3: TGTGCCAGCTCACCAGGTGCAGGAGCAGGCACAGATACGCAGTATTTT. Translated: CASSPGAGAGTDTQYF.

The genes are TRBV28 and TRBJ2-2, with D possibly TRBD2 on 5 matching bases. Trimming pared 4 bases from V and 3 bases from J, leaving 15 bases between. CDR3 length equals 16 residues. Germline loops: CDR1 MDHEN, CDR2 SYDVKM. The CDR3 loop reads CASSYGLAGDTGELFF. CDR3 in DNA: TGTGCCAGCAGTTACGGCCTCGCCGGGGACACCGGGGAGCTGTTTTTT.